This entry describes one T cell receptor beta chain. Germline CDR1 reads LNHDA; CDR2 reads SQIVND (reference sequence). The CDR3 is made up of 15 amino acids. Trimming removed 1 base from V and 5 bases from J, with 14 bases in between. This entry comes from a study of blood T cell repertoires in COVID-19. Sequencing was performed with immunoSEQ multiplex PCR; in TCRdb, only in-frame clones are kept and a portion is missing. The sample includes about 220,000 clones, 80% to 90% of them seen just once. What was sequenced was peripheral blood. The TCR was taken from a man aged 25 to 40 who had recovered from COVID-19. This chain joins TRBV19 and TRBJ1-1, with no clear D. The CDR3 nucleotides read TGTGCCAGTAGTATAGTTGGGAATGGGAGGACTGAAGCTTTCTTT. Amino acids: CASSIVGNGRTEAFF.